The 9 T cell receptor beta chains below were found in one sample sequenced in a study of blood T cell repertoires in COVID-19. The protocol was immunoSEQ multiplex PCR, while the TCRdb copy is restricted to in-frame clones and leaves out a portion. The table has about 370,000 clones, just under 90% seen once. The specimen sequenced was PBMCs or T cells enriched from blood (not recorded which). The receptors shown here come from a woman in her twenties or thirties who had recovered from COVID-19.

The chain couples TRBV4-1 to TRBJ1-1; no clear D gene. The V gene's germline CDR1 is MGHRA and CDR2 YSYEKL. The CDR3 totals 14 residues. V gave up 6 bases and J gave up 4 bases, with 15 bases separating them. The CDR3 region has the DNA TGCGCCAGCAGGTCCGTGGGGAGTTTCACTGAAGCTTTCTTT. Translation gives CASRSVGSFTEAFF.

The rearrangement uses TRBV18 and TRBJ1-5, with D unresolved. V was pared by 3 bases and J by 9 bases, with 21 bases between. CDR1 and CDR2 (germline): KGHSH, LQKENI. The CDR3 runs 16 residues. This CDR3 is CASSPSSELNRAPQHF. The CDR3 nucleotides read TGTGCCAGCTCACCGTCTTCCGAGTTGAACCGAGCGCCCCAGCATTTT.

V and J are TRBV25-1 and TRBJ1-2; D is perhaps TRBD1 (5 bases). Per the germline V gene, CDR1 is MGHDK and CDR2 is SYGVNS. V gave up 0 bases and J gave up 4 bases, with 15 bases separating them. The CDR3 is made up of 16 amino acids. CDR3 in amino acids: CASSEYRRGRSYGYTF. The CDR3 nucleotides read TGTGCCAGCAGTGAATATAGAAGGGGCCGGAGCTATGGCTACACCTTC.

The chain links TRBV5-1 to TRBJ1-1, with 9 bases matching TRBD1. The length of the CDR3 is 14 residues. Germline lookup yields CDR1 SGHRS and CDR2 YFSETQ. The trim removed 6 bases at V and 4 bases at J, leaving 7 bases unmatched. CDR3 protein: CASTRDRAPTEAFF. The CDR3 coding sequence is TGCGCCAGCACCAGGGACAGGGCCCCCACTGAAGCTTTCTTT. The variable domain in full, completed from reference TRBV5-1 and TRBJ1-1, reads KAGVTQTPRYLIKTRGQQVTLSCSPISGHRSVSWYQQTPGQGLQFLFEYFSETQRNKGNFPGRFSGRQFSNSRSEMNVSTLELGDSALYLCASTRDRAPTEAFFGQGTRLTVV.

The chain links TRBV7-3 to TRBJ1-1; D is perhaps TRBD1 (5 bases). This CDR3 is built from 18 residues. The germline V and J ends were trimmed by 1 base and 0 bases, with 18 bases remaining between them. CDR1 and CDR2 (germline): SGHTA, FQGTGA. CDR3 region: CASSLSPPGGVLNTEAFF. CDR3 in DNA: TGTGCCAGCAGCTTAAGCCCTCCCGGAGGGGTTTTGAACACTGAAGCTTTCTTT.

The chain is built from TRBV10-1 and TRBJ1-1; 7 bases are shared with TRBD1. CDR3 size: 13 residues. V shed 4 bases, J shed 5 bases, and the junction held 4 bases outside the gene matches. The germline V gene has CDR1 WNHNN and CDR2 SYGVQD (reference sequence). The CDR3 loop is CASSAAQGTEAFF. In DNA form, the CDR3 reads TGCGCCAGCAGTGCGGCACAGGGGACTGAAGCTTTCTTT.

A few counts support this clone. V and J are TRBV2 and TRBJ1-1; the D is unclear. V was clipped by 2 bases and J by 7 bases, with 8 bases between them. This CDR3 contains 12 residues. Germline V gives CDR1 SNHLY, CDR2 FYNNEI. The CDR3 coding sequence is TGTGCCAGCAGTGAATTAGCGAGTGAAGCTTTCTTT. Translation gives CASSELASEAFF.

The CDR3 DNA sequence: TGTGCCATCAGTGATGAAAGCGGGGGCTTACAAGAGACCCAGTACTTC. Translated: CAISDESGGLQETQYF. V and J are TRBV10-3 and TRBJ2-5; TRBD2 matches at 8 bases. V was pared by 3 bases and J by 2 bases, with 8 bases of the junction left unmatched. The germline CDR1 and CDR2 sequences are ENHRY and SYGVKD. The CDR3 has 16 residues.

The table lists this clone with many counts. This chain connects TRBV21-1 to TRBJ1-6. TRBV21-1 counts as a pseudogene. The CDR3 contains 11 residues. The CDR3 sequence is CASRLSSPLHF. The CDR3 DNA follows: TGTGCCAGCAGATTAAGCTCACCCCTCCACTTT.